Below are 29 T cell receptor beta chains sequenced from a single sample in a study of shared clonotypes between healthy human individuals (TCRdb year 2020). Library preparation employed the immunoSEQ multiplex PCR assay. What TCRdb holds here is the immuneACCESS table cut down to in-frame rearrangements. Part of the clones is not present; checked against another copy, under half of the missing clones reflect an unresolved V gene, and the others are unexplained. Across this sample there are approximately 840,000 clones, with about 96% seen only once. Jointly, the top ten make up roughly 0.23% of the sample. CD8 naive samples consisted of CD45RO-negative cells that were positively selected for CCR7, yielding a CD45RA+CCR7+ population without TemRA cells. Sequencing was performed on naive CD8+ T cells sorted from blood. The sample's cell subset or site label is to be understood as: CD45RA+CCR7+. These receptors were collected from a man aged 25 to 40 in good health.

The V and J genes are TRBV7-9 and TRBJ2-1; 10 bases fit TRBD2. Losses at the gene ends were 1 base for V and 6 bases for J; bases not matched to a gene: 9. The CDR3 sequence is 17 residues long. The germline V gene encodes CDR1 SEHNR and CDR2 FQNEAQ (reference sequence). The CDR3 protein is CASSLDVLAGVINEQFF. The CDR3 DNA follows: TGTGCCAGCAGCTTAGATGTTCTAGCGGGAGTGATCAATGAGCAGTTCTTC. The variable domain in full, completed from reference TRBV7-9 and TRBJ2-1, reads DTGVSQNPRHKITKRGQNVTFRCDPISEHNRLYWYRQTLGQGPEFLTYFQNEAQLEKSRLLSDRFSAERPKGSFSTLEIQRTEQGDSAMYLCASSLDVLAGVINEQFFGPGTRLTVL.

The chain links TRBV6-5 to TRBJ2-1; the D gene is possibly TRBD2 (7 bases). Germline V gene lookup returns CDR1 MNHEY and CDR2 SVGAGI. The CDR3 has 13 amino acids. Deletions cut 7 bases from V and 15 bases from J, with 22 bases between. CDR3 in DNA: TGTGCCAGCAAGGGGGAGGGCGGGCGTGAGTGGTTCTTC. It translates to CASKGEGGREWFF.

The J gene is TRBJ1-3, the V gene TRBV9; D is undetermined. V lost 3 bases and J lost 1, with 11 bases in between. The germline CDR1 and CDR2 sequences are SGDLS and YYNGEE. The length of the CDR3 is 15 residues. The CDR3 protein is CASSGETLSGNTIYF. CDR3 DNA sequence: TGTGCCAGCAGCGGAGAGACACTATCTGGAAACACCATATATTTT.

The J gene is TRBJ2-2, the V gene TRBV6-5; D gene unclear. The CDR3 runs to 14 residues. V was clipped by 2 bases and J by 5 bases, with 9 bases between them. CDR1 MNHEY and CDR2 SVGAGI come from the germline V gene. The CDR3 sequence: CASSYGISTGELFF. CDR3 in DNA: TGTGCCAGCAGTTACGGGATTAGTACCGGGGAGCTGTTTTTT.

The V gene is TRBV27, the J gene TRBJ1-1; D ambiguous. Looked up from germline, CDR1 is MNHEY and CDR2 is SMNVEV (reference sequence). Trimming left V 5 bases short and J 6 bases short, with 19 bases between. There are 15 residues in the CDR3. The CDR3 region is CASSPWTVSGPEAFF. The CDR3 coding sequence is TGTGCCAGCAGTCCCTGGACGGTTTCAGGTCCTGAAGCTTTCTTT.

This clone was observed once. This chain joins TRBV5-4 and TRBJ2-7, with 9 bases identical to TRBD1. Germline trimming cut 5 bases from V and 3 bases from J; bases unmatched to any gene: 3. The CDR3 has 13 amino acids. Germline loops: CDR1 SGHNT, CDR2 YYREEE (reference sequence). CDR3 bases: TGTGCCAGCAGACAGGGGGCGGGCTACGAGCAGTACTTC. This gives the protein CASRQGAGYEQYF.

This chain links TRBV4-1 with TRBJ2-1; unclear D gene. V dropped 8 bases and J dropped 0 bases, with 14 bases sitting between them. CDR1 MGHRA and CDR2 YSYEKL come from the germline V gene. CDR3 length: 15 residues. The CDR3 loop reads CASGSDHSSYNEQFF. Here the CDR3 DNA reads TGCGCCAGCGGGTCGGACCATAGCTCCTACAATGAGCAGTTCTTC.

J is TRBJ2-1 and V is TRBV27; 12 bases agree with TRBD1. There are 15 residues in the CDR3. After removal of 3 bases from V and 10 bases from J, the junction contained 7 bases not matched to a gene. CDR1 and CDR2 from the germline V gene are MNHEY and SMNVEV (reference sequence). Here the CDR3 DNA reads TGTGCCAGCAGTTTTCCGGGACAGGGGGCTAGAGAGCAGTTCTTC. Translation gives CASSFPGQGAREQFF.

The chain combines TRBV14 with TRBJ2-7, with 10 bases identical to TRBD2. CDR3 length: 14 amino acids. CDR1 is SGHDN and CDR2 is FVKESK in the germline V gene. V was pared by 4 bases and J by 4 bases, with 4 bases of the junction left unmatched. CDR3 bases: TGTGCCAGCAGCCGTAGCGGGAGGTTTTACGAGCAGTACTTC. Protein product: CASSRSGRFYEQYF.

The gene calls are TRBV7-9 and TRBJ1-4; 7 nucleotides match TRBD1. The V and J ends lost 1 base and 3 bases, in that order; junction bases with no gene match: 2. Per the germline V gene, CDR1 is SEHNR and CDR2 is FQNEAQ (reference sequence). The CDR3 has 15 residues. The CDR3 here is CASSLEQGANEKLFF. DNA of the CDR3: TGTGCCAGCAGCTTAGAGCAGGGGGCTAATGAAAAACTGTTTTTT.

This chain joins TRBV7-9 and TRBJ2-1, with D possibly matching TRBD2 (6 bases). CDR3 length equals 11 residues. Germline V lookup: CDR1 SEHNR, CDR2 FQNEAQ (reference sequence). The V end lost 5 bases, the J end lost 14 bases, and 13 bases lay between the germline ends. The chain's CDR3 is CASSVLGEEFF. DNA for the CDR3: TGTGCCAGCAGCGTCCTGGGGGAGGAGTTCTTC.

The chain uses TRBV6-6 and TRBJ2-5; D assignment may be TRBD1 or TRBD2 (5 bases each). The CDR3 sequence is 12 residues long. CDR1 is MNHNY, CDR2 SVGAGI, per germline (reference sequence). With 8 bases removed from V and 5 bases from J, the gap between germline ends came to 12 bases. As DNA, the CDR3 is TGTGCCAGCTCCAGAGGGGCGGAGACCCAGTACTTC. It is translated as CASSRGAETQYF.

The chain carries TRBV28 and TRBJ2-3, with D perhaps assigned TRBD1 or TRBD2 (6 bases each). The V gene lost 5 bases and the J gene lost 1 base, with 19 bases spanning the gap. The CDR3 consists of 17 residues. Germline loops: CDR1 MDHEN, CDR2 SYDVKM. The CDR3 region is CASSPITGDKGTDTQYF. The CDR3 region has the DNA TGTGCCAGCAGTCCCATTACGGGGGACAAAGGCACAGATACGCAGTATTTT.

Concerning this clone itself: The identical CDR3 is also encoded by other nucleotide sequences in the sample. J is TRBJ2-3 and V is TRBV9; TRBD2 might be the D (6 bases). Trimming cost V 0 bases and J 3 bases, with 8 bases left between them. Germline CDR1 and CDR2: SGDLS and YYNGEE. The length of the CDR3 is 14 residues. The CDR3 DNA follows: TGTGCCAGCAGCGTAGCTGGGACTACAGATACGCAGTATTTT. It codes for CASSVAGTTDTQYF.

This chain joins TRBV29-1 and TRBJ2-7; tentative D call: TRBD1 (5 bases). Trimming left V 3 bases short and J 0 bases short, with 9 bases between. Germline V gives CDR1 SQVTM, CDR2 ANQGSEA. The CDR3 covers 13 residues. The CDR3 region is CSVEDMSSYEQYF. CDR3 DNA: TGCAGCGTTGAGGACATGAGCTCCTACGAGCAGTACTTC.

The sample holds a few counts of this clone. V usage is TRBV7-9 and J usage is TRBJ2-2, with 8 nucleotides matching TRBD2. Germline CDR1 SEHNR, CDR2 FQNEAQ (reference sequence). This CDR3 is 18 amino acids long. Unmatched junction bases numbered 12, after V lost 5 bases and J lost 1 base. The CDR3 sequence: CASSLPRGSGENTGELFF. For the CDR3, the DNA is TGTGCCAGCAGCCTACCGCGGGGTAGCGGGGAGAACACCGGGGAGCTGTTTTTT.

This clone was recorded once. The chain is built from TRBV6-5 and TRBJ2-1; either TRBD1 or TRBD2 may fit D (5 bases each). CDR3 length: 12 residues. The V gene lost 3 bases and the J gene lost 10 bases, with 10 bases spanning the gap. Germline lookup yields CDR1 MNHEY and CDR2 SVGAGI. CDR3 protein: CASSYGTDEQFF. CDR3 nucleotides: TGTGCCAGCAGTTATGGGACGGACGAGCAGTTCTTC.

The chain combines TRBV11-2 with TRBJ2-7; 9 nucleotides align to TRBD2. Trimming cost V 4 bases and J 3 bases; bases outside gene matches: 4. This CDR3 is 14 amino acids long. From germline, CDR1 is SGHAT and CDR2 FQNNGV. The CDR3 DNA follows: TGTGCCAGCAGCTCCTGGCGGGAGGGCTACGAGCAGTACTTC. Translating it yields CASSSWREGYEQYF.

The rearrangement links TRBV4-1 to TRBJ2-1; 8 positions match TRBD2. CDR3 length equals 14 residues. Germline V lookup: CDR1 MGHRA, CDR2 YSYEKL. V was pared by 6 bases and J by 2 bases, with 3 bases of the junction left unmatched. Written as DNA, the CDR3 is TGCGCCAGCAGAACTAGCGGAGCCTACAATGAGCAGTTCTTC. Its translation: CASRTSGAYNEQFF.

The V gene is TRBV5-6, the J gene TRBJ1-3; 7 positions match TRBD1. Germline CDR1 is SGHDT and CDR2 is YYEEEE. V was pared by 4 bases and J by 2 bases, with 6 bases of the junction left unmatched. The CDR3 covers 15 residues. The DNA of the CDR3 is TGTGCCAGCAGCAGTAGAACAGGGGCTGGAAACACCATATATTTT. Its translation: CASSSRTGAGNTIYF.

CDR3 bases: TGCGCCAGCAGCTTGGTCGCTAGCGGGAGACCAGATACGCAGTATTTT. It is translated as CASSLVASGRPDTQYF. This chain connects TRBV5-1 to TRBJ2-3; TRBD2 matches at 10 bases. This CDR3 region has 16 residues. V was clipped by 0 bases and J by 4 bases; unmatched bases: 5. In germline, CDR1 is SGHRS, CDR2 YFSETQ.

The gene calls are TRBV25-1 and TRBJ2-3; TRBD2 matches at 8 bases. V was clipped by 2 bases and J by 2 bases; unmatched bases: 6. The germline V gene encodes CDR1 MGHDK and CDR2 SYGVNS. CDR3 length equals 16 residues. CDR3 region: CASSETTSGPTDTQYF. The CDR3, as DNA: TGTGCCAGCAGTGAAACCACTAGCGGACCCACAGATACGCAGTATTTT.

J is TRBJ2-1 and V is TRBV7-2; 11 bases are shared with TRBD2. Unmatched junction bases numbered 9, after V lost 8 bases and J lost 3 bases. The germline CDR1 and CDR2 sequences are SGHTA and FQGNSA. This CDR3 is built from 16 residues. CDR3 residues: CASRPGLAELYNEQFF. The CDR3 DNA reads TGTGCCAGCCGCCCGGGACTAGCGGAGCTCTACAATGAGCAGTTCTTC.

The chain uses TRBV7-9 and TRBJ2-3; TRBD1 or TRBD2 may be the D gene (6 bases each). CDR3 length: 15 residues. CDR1 and CDR2 from the germline V gene are SEHNR and FQNEAQ (reference sequence). V was cut by 6 bases and J by 3 bases, with 16 bases left in between. The DNA for the CDR3 is TGTGCCAGCAGGTGGAGGGGGGAGCCGACAGATACGCAGTATTTT. Its protein is CASRWRGEPTDTQYF.

This clone showed up just once. CDR3 nucleotides: TGTGCCAGCAGCGACAGGAGACTAGCGGAAACAGATACGCAGTATTTT. This sequence encodes CASSDRRLAETDTQYF. V and J are TRBV7-9 and TRBJ2-3, with 9 nucleotides matching TRBD2. J lost 3 bases, V lost 5 bases, and 9 bases had no gene match. Germline assignment: CDR1 SEHNR and CDR2 FQNEAQ (reference sequence). The length of the CDR3 is 16 residues.

The rearrangement links TRBV20-1 to TRBJ2-7, with D maybe TRBD1 (5 bases). CDR3 length equals 11 residues. V lost 6 bases to trimming and J lost 5 bases, with 11 bases between them. Germline V gene sequence: CDR1 DFQATT, CDR2 SNEGSKA (reference sequence). This CDR3 is CSAPTGHEQYF. As DNA, the CDR3 is TGCAGTGCCCCCACAGGCCACGAGCAGTACTTC.

The chain joins TRBV7-8 to TRBJ2-1; tentative D call: TRBD2 (5 bases). This CDR3 has 14 residues. The germline CDR1 and CDR2 sequences are SGHVS and FQNEAQ. Trimming took 4 bases from V and 6 from J, leaving 13 bases between them. The CDR3 sequence: CASSSLTSGNEQFF. In DNA, the CDR3 is TGTGCCAGCAGCTCGCTCACAAGCGGCAATGAGCAGTTCTTC.

This chain uses TRBV4-3 with TRBJ2-1; no clear D. The CDR3 covers 15 residues. Between the trimmed V and J ends, which lost 0 bases and 1 base, there was a span of 7 bases. Per germline, CDR1 LGHNA and CDR2 YSLEER. The CDR3 spells CASSQDAVSYNEQFF. CDR3 nucleotides: TGCGCCAGCAGCCAAGATGCGGTTTCCTACAATGAGCAGTTCTTC.

The chain couples TRBV14 to TRBJ1-2; D is unresolved. The CDR3 is 15 amino acids. V was cut by 1 base and J by 0 bases, with 9 bases left in between. Germline CDR1 SGHDN, CDR2 FVKESK. The chain's CDR3 is CASSQVGNSNYGYTF. CDR3 coding DNA: TGTGCCAGCAGCCAAGTTGGCAATTCTAACTATGGCTACACCTTC. Combining the CDR3 with reference TRBV14 and TRBJ1-2 gives the whole variable domain EAGVTQFPSHSVIEKGQTVTLRCDPISGHDNLYWYRRVMGKEIKFLLHFVKESKQDESGMPNNRFLAERTGGTYSTLKVQPAELEDSGVYFCASSQVGNSNYGYTFGSGTRLTVV.